The source of this T cell receptor (beta chain) is a study of cytomegalovirus exposure and HLA in healthy donors. This CDR3 has 15 residues. Germline V gives CDR1 SGHVS, CDR2 FQNEAQ. V dropped 5 bases and J dropped 0 bases, with 10 bases sitting between them. This clone was seen only once. Its antigen is as yet unknown. Donors counted as nominally healthy when sampled, yet unrecorded immune exposures were likely. Primers included in the PCR were 60 Vbeta and 13 Jbeta primers. Original analysis: It was a later analysis that counted tens of millions of unique TCR beta chains, of which about 10 million were shared. TCRdb's copy holds only in-frame clones and misses some; the assay was immunoSEQ multiplex PCR. The V and J calls and clone size come from that table; D and trimming were worked out from the DNA. The data show 100,000 to 150,000 clones, with roughly 76% seen just once and more than 3% held by the top ten.

Whole-study results and caveats: Some V segments (TRBV6-2 and TRBV6-3 among them) were excluded as indistinguishable.

The TCR sequence derives from a woman aged 50 to 60 in good health and CMV-seronegative. The chain combines TRBV7-8 with TRBJ2-2; D not resolved. The material sequenced was PBMCs. CDR3 sequence: CASSPTNANTGELFF. CDR3 nucleotide sequence: TGTGCCAGCAGCCCCACAAACGCGAACACCGGGGAGCTGTTTTTT.